These 20 T cell receptor beta chains were sequenced from one sample in a study of CD8+ T cells in alopecia areata. The sample's treatment: oral pan-JAK inhibitor, 5-10 mg twice daily. RNA, once extracted, was reverse transcribed into cDNA for use as the sequencing template. Assay: immunoSEQ multiplex PCR; the TCRdb copy retains only in-frame clones and omits some. This table has about 190,000 clones, roughly three fifths appearing once. The sequenced sample was CD4+ T cells sorted from blood, obtained at week 4, from a patient treated with tofacitinib. The receptors were sampled from a human donor with alopecia areata.

The rearrangement joins TRBV10-2 to TRBJ1-4, with D possibly TRBD1 on 6 matching bases. V shed 4 bases and J shed 8 bases, with 14 bases lying between them. The CDR3 extends over 14 amino acids. The V gene's germline CDR1 is WSHSY and CDR2 SAAADI. The CDR3 reads CASSVRGGEEKLFF. The CDR3 DNA sequence: TGCGCCAGCAGTGTGAGGGGGGGAGAGGAAAAACTGTTTTTT.

This clone came up a few times. The rearrangement joins TRBV19 to TRBJ2-1; 7 nucleotides align to TRBD1. This CDR3 is 15 amino acids long. Unmatched junction bases numbered 9, after V lost 4 bases and J lost 6 bases. The germline gives CDR1 LNHDA, CDR2 SQIVND (reference sequence). Here the CDR3 DNA reads TGTGCCAGTAGTACCACAGGGGCCCTTATCAATGAGCAGTTCTTC. This sequence encodes CASSTTGALINEQFF.

The chain is built from TRBV6-5 and TRBJ2-7; D remains unclear. The ends were cut back, 6 bases at V and 7 bases at J, with 13 bases in the middle. The germline gives CDR1 MNHEY, CDR2 SVGAGI. This CDR3 region has 12 residues. The CDR3 loop reads CASSQKGWEQYF. CDR3 DNA sequence: TGTGCCAGCAGCCAGAAAGGGTGGGAGCAGTACTTC.

This clone was found a few times. The gene calls are TRBV7-3 and TRBJ2-1, with D perhaps TRBD2 (6 bases). Trimming cost V 8 bases and J 4 bases, with 18 bases left between them. CDR1 is SGHTA and CDR2 is FQGTGA in the germline V gene. The CDR3 is made up of 15 amino acids. The CDR3 DNA sequence: TGTGCCAGCGGATCACCCGGGACTCCTTACAATGAGCAGTTCTTC. Protein sequence: CASGSPGTPYNEQFF.

This clone has just a few counts. The chain links TRBV4-3 to TRBJ2-1, with TRBD1 as a possible D gene (6 bases). V dropped 0 bases and J dropped 2 bases, with 14 bases sitting between them. Germline assignment: CDR1 LGHNA and CDR2 YSLEER. The CDR3 covers 17 residues. CDR3 sequence reads: CASSQDLQGNAYNEQFF. CDR3 coding DNA: TGCGCCAGCAGCCAAGATCTCCAGGGGAATGCCTACAATGAGCAGTTCTTC.

The chain uses TRBV10-3 and TRBJ2-1; 8 bases are shared with TRBD2. Germline CDR1 and CDR2: ENHRY and SYGVKD. J was trimmed by 10 bases and V by 11 bases; bases with no gene match: 19. The CDR3 is 15 amino acids. The CDR3 reads CASGASGSPNPEQFF. CDR3 nucleotide sequence: TGTGCCTCAGGGGCGAGCGGGAGTCCTAATCCAGAGCAGTTCTTC.

The CDR3: CSVEGSRLAGGTDTQYF. In DNA form, the CDR3 reads TGCAGCGTTGAAGGTTCTAGACTAGCGGGAGGCACAGATACGCAGTATTTT. The chain joins TRBV29-1 to TRBJ2-3; 12 positions agree with TRBD2. This CDR3 has 17 amino acids. Looked up from germline, CDR1 is SQVTM and CDR2 is ANQGSEA. Unmatched junction bases numbered 6, after V lost 1 base and J lost 1 base.

This clone was counted only a few times. The J gene is TRBJ1-2, the V gene TRBV29-1; tentatively, D is TRBD1 (5 bases). V was clipped by 6 bases and J by 4 bases, with 18 bases between them. The CDR3 sequence is 14 residues long. From germline, CDR1 is SQVTM and CDR2 ANQGSEA. The CDR3 protein is CSVGGTAGPYGYTF. Written as DNA, the CDR3 is TGCAGCGTCGGAGGGACGGCGGGTCCCTATGGCTACACCTTC.

This clone has only a few counts. This chain connects TRBV29-1 to TRBJ2-1; the match to TRBD2 covers 13 bases. Germline-derived CDR1 and CDR2 are SQVTM and ANQGSEA. J lost 7 bases, V lost 7 bases, and 4 bases had no gene match. There are 13 residues in the CDR3. The DNA for the CDR3 is TGCAGCGCCTCGGGACTAGCGGGAAATGAGCAGTTCTTC. It codes for CSASGLAGNEQFF.

The chain recombines TRBV2 with TRBJ1-5; D call uncertain. The CDR3 is made up of 14 amino acids. CDR1 SNHLY and CDR2 FYNNEI come from the germline V gene. Trimming removed 4 bases from V and 0 bases from J, with 7 bases in between. The CDR3 DNA follows: TGTGCCAGCAGTGGGGCGACTAGCAATCAGCCCCAGCATTTT. Encoded protein: CASSGATSNQPQHF.

The chain recombines TRBV5-4 with TRBJ1-1; the D is unclear. The CDR3 is made up of 15 amino acids. Trimming left V 1 base short and J 0 bases short, with 10 bases between. Germline values: CDR1 SGHNT, CDR2 YYREEE (reference sequence). DNA for the CDR3: TGTGCCAGCAGCTTGCAAAGGGCTTTGAACACTGAAGCTTTCTTT. This codes for CASSLQRALNTEAFF. Variable domain in full (rest from reference TRBV5-4 and TRBJ1-1): ETGVTQSPTHLIKTRGQQVTLRCSSQSGHNTVSWYQQALGQGPQFIFQYYREEENGRGNFPPRFSGLQFPNYSSELNVNALELDDSALYLCASSLQRALNTEAFFGQGTRLTVV.

The genes are TRBV4-2 and TRBJ2-2; D ambiguous. The V end lost 2 bases, the J end lost 6 bases, and 4 bases lay between the germline ends. The CDR3 runs 12 residues. Germline V lookup: CDR1 LGHNA, CDR2 YNFKEQ. The CDR3 DNA sequence: TGTGCCAGCAGCCAACTACCCGGGGAGCTGTTTTTT. It encodes CASSQLPGELFF.

In DNA form, the CDR3 reads TGTGCCGGAAGTTACAGGGGGCGAAGCTACGAGCAGTACTTC. Translation gives CAGSYRGRSYEQYF. This rearrangement joins TRBV30 to TRBJ2-7, with TRBD1 matching 9 bases. Unmatched junction bases numbered 11, after V lost 8 bases and J lost 3 bases. This CDR3 comprises 14 residues. Looked up from germline, CDR1 is GTSNPN and CDR2 is SVGIG (reference sequence).

This clone has a handful of counts. The CDR3 protein is CSVAVGRSSSTDTQYF. The CDR3 coding sequence is TGCAGCGTGGCCGTCGGGAGATCCTCGAGCACAGATACGCAGTATTTT. The gene calls are TRBV29-1 and TRBJ2-3, with D perhaps TRBD2 (6 bases). The CDR3 contains 16 residues. Germline values: CDR1 SQVTM, CDR2 ANQGSEA. V was clipped by 6 bases and J by 0 bases, with 19 bases between them.

This clone has ten or more counts. The DNA for the CDR3 is TGCAGCGAATACATCATGAACACTGAAGCTTTCTTT. This codes for CSEYIMNTEAFF. This rearrangement joins TRBV29-1 to TRBJ1-1; D is unclear. CDR1 and CDR2 (germline): SQVTM, ANQGSEA. This CDR3 comprises 12 residues. V lost 7 bases and J lost 0, with 9 bases in between.

The genes are TRBV29-1 and TRBJ2-5; TRBD2 agrees at 9 bases. The junction had 9 bases not matched to a gene; V was cut back by 4 bases and J by 6 bases. Germline CDR1 SQVTM, CDR2 ANQGSEA. The CDR3 loop spans 14 amino acids. CDR3 sequence: CSVGGGRAGKTQYF. CDR3 DNA: TGCAGCGTTGGAGGCGGGAGGGCCGGAAAGACCCAGTACTTC.

This clone was detected a few times. This sequence joins TRBV2 and TRBJ2-1; D possibly uses TRBD1 or TRBD2 (5 bases each). Trimming left V 6 bases short and J 8 bases short, with 14 bases between. The CDR3 is 13 residues long. CDR1 SNHLY and CDR2 FYNNEI come from the germline V gene. Here the CDR3 reads CASRGRSSYEQFF. The CDR3 DNA is TGTGCCAGCAGGGGACGAAGCAGCTATGAGCAGTTCTTC.

The chain carries TRBV2 and TRBJ2-5, with a weak D call TRBD1 (5 bases). This CDR3 comprises 14 residues. Trimming took off 11 bases at V and 4 bases at J, with 20 bases between the two ends. The germline CDR1 and CDR2 sequences are SNHLY and FYNNEI. This CDR3 reads CADARDRMGETQYF. The CDR3 DNA sequence: TGTGCCGACGCTCGTGACAGAATGGGAGAGACCCAGTACTTC.

As to this clone: The sample holds other DNA sequences that translate to the same CDR3. The chain uses TRBV7-9 and TRBJ1-5; D not certain. This CDR3 is built from 13 residues. From germline, CDR1 is SEHNR and CDR2 FQNEAQ (reference sequence). Trimming removed 1 base from V and 4 bases from J, with 5 bases in between. The CDR3 region is CASSLGLNQPQHF. DNA of the CDR3: TGTGCCAGCAGCTTAGGGCTGAATCAGCCCCAGCATTTT.

The V gene is TRBV30, the J gene TRBJ2-2; 10 bases fit TRBD2. This CDR3 comprises 17 residues. From germline, CDR1 is GTSNPN and CDR2 SVGIG (reference sequence). V lost 2 bases to trimming and J lost 3 bases; unmatched junction nucleotides: 9. The CDR3 region has the DNA TGTGCCTGGAGTCTTGGTAGCGGGAGGTGGGACACCGGGGAGCTGTTTTTT. Its protein is CAWSLGSGRWDTGELFF.